The present T cell receptor (beta chain) was sequenced within a study of siplizumab effects on memory and regulatory T cells. Notes on the study in general: A major contribution to the alloresponse seemed to be made by naive T cells, which seemed more diverse than memory cells. Siplizumab significantly reduced alloreactive sequences traceable to unstimulated CD4+ memory cells.

Turning to this clone: Its antigen remains unidentified.

TCRdb's table, derived via immunoSEQ multiplex PCR, lists solely in-frame clones and lacks some. In the table there are some 100,000 clones, roughly 91% of which are singletons. The CDR3 runs to 13 residues. Germline V gene lookup returns CDR1 SNHLY and CDR2 FYNNEI. Trimming left V 6 bases short and J 11 bases short, with 19 bases between. V gene TRBV2 combines with J gene TRBJ1-1; D is undetermined. The sequenced sample consisted of non-Treg CD4+ T cells sorted from blood. This clonotype was obtained from a human donor in good health. CDR3 region: CASSRHRSVWAFF. The CDR3 coding sequence is TGTGCCAGCAGCCGACACAGATCCGTGTGGGCTTTCTTT.